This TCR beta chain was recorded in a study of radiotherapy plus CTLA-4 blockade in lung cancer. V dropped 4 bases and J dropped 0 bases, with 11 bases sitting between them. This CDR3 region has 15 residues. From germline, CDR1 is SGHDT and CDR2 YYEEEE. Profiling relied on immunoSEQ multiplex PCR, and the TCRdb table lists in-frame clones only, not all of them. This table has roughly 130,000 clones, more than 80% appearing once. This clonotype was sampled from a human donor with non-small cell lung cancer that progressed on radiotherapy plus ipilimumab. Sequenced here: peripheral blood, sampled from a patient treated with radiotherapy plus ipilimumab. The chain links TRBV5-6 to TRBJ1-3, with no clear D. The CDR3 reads CASSLGSHSGNTIYF. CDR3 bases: TGTGCCAGCAGCCTCGGGTCCCACTCTGGAAACACCATATATTTT.